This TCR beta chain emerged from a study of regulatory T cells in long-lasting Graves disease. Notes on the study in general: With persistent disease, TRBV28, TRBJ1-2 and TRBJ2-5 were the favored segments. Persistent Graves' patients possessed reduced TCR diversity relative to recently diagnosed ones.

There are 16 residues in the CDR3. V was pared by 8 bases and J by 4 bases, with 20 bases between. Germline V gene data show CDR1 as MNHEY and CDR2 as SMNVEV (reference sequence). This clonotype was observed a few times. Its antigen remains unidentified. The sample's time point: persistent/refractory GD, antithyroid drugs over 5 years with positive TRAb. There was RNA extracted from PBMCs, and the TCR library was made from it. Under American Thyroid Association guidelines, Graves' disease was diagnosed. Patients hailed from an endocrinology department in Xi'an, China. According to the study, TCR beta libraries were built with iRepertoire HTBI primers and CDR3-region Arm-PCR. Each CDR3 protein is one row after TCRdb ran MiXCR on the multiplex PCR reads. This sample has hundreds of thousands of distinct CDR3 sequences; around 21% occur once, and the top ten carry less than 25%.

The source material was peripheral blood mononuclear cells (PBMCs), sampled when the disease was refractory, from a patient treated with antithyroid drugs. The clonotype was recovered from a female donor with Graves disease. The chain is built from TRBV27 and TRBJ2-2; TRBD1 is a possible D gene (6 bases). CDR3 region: CASRIGAGVTTGELFF. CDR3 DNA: TGTGCCAGCCGTATAGGGGCAGGGGTGACCACCGGGGAGCTGTTTTTT.